Sequencing of this T cell receptor beta chain was carried out in a study of OX40 agonist ivuxolimab in advanced cancers. Using immunoSEQ multiplex PCR, the repertoire was profiled, and TCRdb retains in-frame clones only, with some absent. This table holds tens of thousands of clones, 85% to 90% found once. The CDR3 covers 12 residues. Germline CDR1 KGHSH, CDR2 LQKENI. Trimming pared 3 bases from V and 8 bases from J, leaving 11 bases between. The rearrangement uses TRBV18 and TRBJ2-7; a weak D match, TRBD2 (5 bases). The material was CD4+ or CD8+ T cells sorted from blood, obtained in a trial of the OX40 agonist ivuxolimab. This TCR came from an adult with an advanced solid tumor such as melanoma, head and neck, liver or kidney cancer. This CDR3 is CASSPDDGKQYF. The CDR3 DNA sequence: TGTGCCAGCTCACCGGACGACGGGAAGCAGTACTTC.